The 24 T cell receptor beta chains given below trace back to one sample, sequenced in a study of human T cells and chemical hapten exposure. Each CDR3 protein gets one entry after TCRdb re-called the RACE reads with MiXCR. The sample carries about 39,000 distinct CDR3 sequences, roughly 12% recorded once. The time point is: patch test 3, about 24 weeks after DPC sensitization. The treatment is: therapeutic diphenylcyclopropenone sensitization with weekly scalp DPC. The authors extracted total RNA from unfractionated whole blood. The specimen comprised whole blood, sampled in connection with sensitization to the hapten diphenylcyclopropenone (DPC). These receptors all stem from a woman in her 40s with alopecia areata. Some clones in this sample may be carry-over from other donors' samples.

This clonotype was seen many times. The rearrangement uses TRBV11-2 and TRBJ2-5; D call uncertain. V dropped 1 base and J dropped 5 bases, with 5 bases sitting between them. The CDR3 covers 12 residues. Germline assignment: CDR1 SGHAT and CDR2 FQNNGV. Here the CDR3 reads CASSLGWETQYF. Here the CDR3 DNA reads TGTGCCAGCAGCTTAGGCTGGGAGACCCAGTACTTC. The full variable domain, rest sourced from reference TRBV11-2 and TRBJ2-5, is EAGVAQSPRYKIIEKRQSVAFWCNPISGHATLYWYQQILGQGPKLLIQFQNNGVVDDSQLPKDRFSAERLKGVDSTLKIQPAKLEDSAVYLCASSLGWETQYFGPGTRLLVL.

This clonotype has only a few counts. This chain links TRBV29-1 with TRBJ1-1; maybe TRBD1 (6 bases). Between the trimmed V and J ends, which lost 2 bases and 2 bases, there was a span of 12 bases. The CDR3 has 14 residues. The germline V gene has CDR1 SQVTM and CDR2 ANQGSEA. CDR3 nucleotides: TGCAGCGTTGAACGAGGGGGGCCAAACACTGAAGCTTTCTTT. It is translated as CSVERGGPNTEAFF.

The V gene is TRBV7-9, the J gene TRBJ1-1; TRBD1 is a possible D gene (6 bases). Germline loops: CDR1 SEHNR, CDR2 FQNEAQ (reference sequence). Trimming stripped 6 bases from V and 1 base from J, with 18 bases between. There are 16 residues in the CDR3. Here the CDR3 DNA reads TGTGCCAGCAGTTTCACTCCCGGGACAACGAACACTGAAGCTTTCTTT. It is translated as CASSFTPGTTNTEAFF.

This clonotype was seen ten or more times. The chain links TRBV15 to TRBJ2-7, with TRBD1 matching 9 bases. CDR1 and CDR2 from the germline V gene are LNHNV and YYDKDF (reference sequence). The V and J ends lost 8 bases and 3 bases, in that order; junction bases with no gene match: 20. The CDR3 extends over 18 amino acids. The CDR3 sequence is CATANLRPRPGQGYEQYF. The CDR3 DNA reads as TGTGCCACCGCTAACCTACGACCCCGACCGGGACAGGGCTACGAGCAGTACTTC.

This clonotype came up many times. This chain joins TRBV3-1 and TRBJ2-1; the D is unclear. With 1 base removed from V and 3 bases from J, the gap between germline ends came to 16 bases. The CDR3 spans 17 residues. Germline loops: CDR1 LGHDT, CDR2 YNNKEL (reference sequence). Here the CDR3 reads CASSQVFATTRYNEQFF. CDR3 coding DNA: TGTGCCAGCAGCCAAGTATTTGCCACAACACGCTACAATGAGCAGTTCTTC.

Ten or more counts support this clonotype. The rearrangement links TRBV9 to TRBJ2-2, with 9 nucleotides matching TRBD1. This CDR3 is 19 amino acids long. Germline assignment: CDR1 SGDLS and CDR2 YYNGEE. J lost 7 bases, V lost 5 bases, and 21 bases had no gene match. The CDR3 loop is CASSNPRTGVPVGGGELFF. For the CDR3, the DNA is TGTGCCAGCAGTAATCCTCGGACAGGGGTCCCCGTCGGCGGCGGGGAGCTGTTTTTT.

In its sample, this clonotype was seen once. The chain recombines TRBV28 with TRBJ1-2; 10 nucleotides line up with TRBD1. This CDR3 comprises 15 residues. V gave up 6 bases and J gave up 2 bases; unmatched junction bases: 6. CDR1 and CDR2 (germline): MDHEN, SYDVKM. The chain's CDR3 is CASRIGTGANYGYTF. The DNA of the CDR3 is TGTGCCAGCAGGATCGGGACAGGGGCCAACTATGGCTACACCTTC.

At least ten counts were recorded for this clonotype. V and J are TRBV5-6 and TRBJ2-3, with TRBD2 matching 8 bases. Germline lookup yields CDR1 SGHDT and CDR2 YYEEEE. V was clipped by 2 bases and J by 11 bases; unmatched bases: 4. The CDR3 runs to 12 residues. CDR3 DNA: TGTGCCAGCAGCTTAACTAGCGGCATGCAGTATTTT. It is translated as CASSLTSGMQYF.

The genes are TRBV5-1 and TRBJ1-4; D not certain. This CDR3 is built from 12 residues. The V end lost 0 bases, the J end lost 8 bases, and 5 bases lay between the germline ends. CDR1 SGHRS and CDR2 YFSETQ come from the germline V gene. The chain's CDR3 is CASSLVGEKLFF. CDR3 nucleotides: TGCGCCAGCAGCTTGGTCGGGGAAAAACTGTTTTTT. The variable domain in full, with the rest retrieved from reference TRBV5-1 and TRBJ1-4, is KAGVTQTPRYLIKTRGQQVTLSCSPISGHRSVSWYQQTPGQGLQFLFEYFSETQRNKGNFPGRFSGRQFSNSRSEMNVSTLELGDSALYLCASSLVGEKLFFGSGTQLSVL.

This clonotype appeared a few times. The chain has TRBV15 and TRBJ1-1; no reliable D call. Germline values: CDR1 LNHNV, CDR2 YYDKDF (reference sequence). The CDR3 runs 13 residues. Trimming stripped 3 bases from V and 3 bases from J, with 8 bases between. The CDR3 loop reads CATSRAQHTEAFF. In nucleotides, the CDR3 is TGTGCCACCAGCAGGGCTCAGCACACTGAAGCTTTCTTT.

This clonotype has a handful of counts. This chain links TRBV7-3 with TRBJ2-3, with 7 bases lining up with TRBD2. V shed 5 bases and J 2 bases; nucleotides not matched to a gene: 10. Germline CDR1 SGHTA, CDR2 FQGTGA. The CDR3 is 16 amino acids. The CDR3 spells CASSSVSGAYTDTQYF. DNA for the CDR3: TGTGCCAGCAGCAGTGTCAGCGGGGCTTACACAGATACGCAGTATTTT.

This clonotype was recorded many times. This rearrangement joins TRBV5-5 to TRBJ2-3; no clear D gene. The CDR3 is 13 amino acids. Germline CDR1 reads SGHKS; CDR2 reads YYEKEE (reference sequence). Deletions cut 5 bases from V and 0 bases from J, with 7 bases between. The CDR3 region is CASSTESTDTQYF. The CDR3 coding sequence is TGTGCCAGCAGTACAGAGAGCACAGATACGCAGTATTTT.

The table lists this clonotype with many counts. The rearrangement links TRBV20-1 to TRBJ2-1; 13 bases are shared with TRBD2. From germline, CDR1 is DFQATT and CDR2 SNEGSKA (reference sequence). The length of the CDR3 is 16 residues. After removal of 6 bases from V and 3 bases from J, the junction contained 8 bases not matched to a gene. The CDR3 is CSARGTSGKNYNEQFF. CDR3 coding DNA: TGCAGTGCGCGCGGGACTAGCGGGAAGAACTACAATGAGCAGTTCTTC.

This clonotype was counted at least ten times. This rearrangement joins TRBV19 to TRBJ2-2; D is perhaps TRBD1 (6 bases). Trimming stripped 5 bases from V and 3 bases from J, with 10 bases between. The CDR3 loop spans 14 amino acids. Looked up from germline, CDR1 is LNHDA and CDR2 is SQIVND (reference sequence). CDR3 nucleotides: TGTGCCAGTAGTTGGGGGCGTGACACCGGGGAGCTGTTTTTT. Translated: CASSWGRDTGELFF.

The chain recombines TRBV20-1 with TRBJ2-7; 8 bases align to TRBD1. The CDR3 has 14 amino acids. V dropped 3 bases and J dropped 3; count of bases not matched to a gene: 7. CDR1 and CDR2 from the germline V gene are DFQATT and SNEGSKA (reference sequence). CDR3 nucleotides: TGCAGTGCTAGGGGGACAGGCAAGGTCTACGAGCAGTACTTC. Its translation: CSARGTGKVYEQYF.

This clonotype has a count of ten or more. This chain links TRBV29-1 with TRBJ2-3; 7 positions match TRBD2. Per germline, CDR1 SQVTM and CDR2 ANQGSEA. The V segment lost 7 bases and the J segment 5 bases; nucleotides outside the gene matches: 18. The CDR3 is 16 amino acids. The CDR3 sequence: CSAKGVAGGAGDTQYF. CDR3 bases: TGCAGCGCAAAAGGGGTAGCGGGCGGTGCTGGAGATACGCAGTATTTT.

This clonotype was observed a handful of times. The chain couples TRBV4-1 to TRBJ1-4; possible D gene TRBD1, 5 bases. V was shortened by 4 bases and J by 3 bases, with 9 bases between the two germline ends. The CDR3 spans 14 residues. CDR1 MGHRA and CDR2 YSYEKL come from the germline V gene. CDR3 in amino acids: CASSPRQSNEKLFF. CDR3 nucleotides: TGCGCCAGCAGCCCTCGACAGTCTAATGAAAAACTGTTTTTT.

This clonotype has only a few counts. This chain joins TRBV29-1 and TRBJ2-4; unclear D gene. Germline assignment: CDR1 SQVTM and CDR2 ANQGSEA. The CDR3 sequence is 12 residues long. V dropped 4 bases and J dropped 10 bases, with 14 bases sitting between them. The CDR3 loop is CSVVEGLGIQYF. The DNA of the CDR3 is TGCAGCGTTGTGGAAGGATTGGGGATTCAGTACTTC.

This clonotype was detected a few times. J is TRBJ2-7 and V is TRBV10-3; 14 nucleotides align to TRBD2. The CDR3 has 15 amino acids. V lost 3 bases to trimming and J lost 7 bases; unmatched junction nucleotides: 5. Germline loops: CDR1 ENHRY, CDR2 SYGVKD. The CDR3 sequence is CAISDPGTSGGEQYF. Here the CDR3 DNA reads TGTGCCATCAGTGACCCCGGGACTAGCGGGGGTGAGCAGTACTTC.

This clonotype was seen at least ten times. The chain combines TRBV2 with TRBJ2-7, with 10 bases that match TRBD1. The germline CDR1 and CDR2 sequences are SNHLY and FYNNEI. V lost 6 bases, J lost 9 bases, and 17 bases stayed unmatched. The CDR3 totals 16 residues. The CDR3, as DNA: TGTGCCAGCAGCCCCCCTAGGGGACAGGGGCCCTCTGTGCAGTACTTC. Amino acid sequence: CASSPPRGQGPSVQYF.

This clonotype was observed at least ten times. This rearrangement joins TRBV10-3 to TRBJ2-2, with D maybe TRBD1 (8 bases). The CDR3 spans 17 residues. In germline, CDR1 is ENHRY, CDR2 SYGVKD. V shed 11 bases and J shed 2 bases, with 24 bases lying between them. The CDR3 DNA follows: TGTGCCTCCAATTGGGAGGGAGACAGGGGAAACACCGGGGAGCTGTTTTTT. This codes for CASNWEGDRGNTGELFF.

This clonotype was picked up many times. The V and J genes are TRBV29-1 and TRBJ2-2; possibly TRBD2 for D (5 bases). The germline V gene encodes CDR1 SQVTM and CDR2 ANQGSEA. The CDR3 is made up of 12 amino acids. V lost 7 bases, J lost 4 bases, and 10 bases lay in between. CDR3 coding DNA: TGCAGCGCCCGAAGCGGCACCGGGGAGCTGTTTTTT. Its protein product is CSARSGTGELFF.

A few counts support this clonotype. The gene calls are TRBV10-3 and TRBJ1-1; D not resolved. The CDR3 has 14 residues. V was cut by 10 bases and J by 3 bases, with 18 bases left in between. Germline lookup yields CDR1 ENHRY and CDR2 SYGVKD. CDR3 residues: CATWKGIRDTEAFF. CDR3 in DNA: TGTGCCACTTGGAAAGGGATAAGGGACACTGAAGCTTTCTTT.

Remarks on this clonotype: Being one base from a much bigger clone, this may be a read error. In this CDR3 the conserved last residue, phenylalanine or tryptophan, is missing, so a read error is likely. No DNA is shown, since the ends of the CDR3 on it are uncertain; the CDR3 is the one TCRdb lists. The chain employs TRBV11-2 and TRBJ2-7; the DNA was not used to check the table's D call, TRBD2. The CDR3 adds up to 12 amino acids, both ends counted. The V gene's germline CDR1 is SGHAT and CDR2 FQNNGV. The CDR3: CASSLLSGLGYS.